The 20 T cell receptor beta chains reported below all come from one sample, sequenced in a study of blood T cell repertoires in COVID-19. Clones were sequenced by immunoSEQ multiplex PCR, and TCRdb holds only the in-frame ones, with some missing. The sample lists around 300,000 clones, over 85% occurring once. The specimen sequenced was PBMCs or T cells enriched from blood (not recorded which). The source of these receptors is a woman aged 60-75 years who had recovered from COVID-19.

The DNA of the CDR3 is TGTGCCAGCAGCATCGTAGCTACCCGGGAGCTGTTTTTT. It translates to CASSIVATRELFF. V is TRBV28 and J is TRBJ2-2; D is uncertain. The CDR3 is 13 residues long. Germline lookup yields CDR1 MDHEN and CDR2 SYDVKM. The ends were cut back, 6 bases at V and 9 bases at J, with 14 bases in the middle.

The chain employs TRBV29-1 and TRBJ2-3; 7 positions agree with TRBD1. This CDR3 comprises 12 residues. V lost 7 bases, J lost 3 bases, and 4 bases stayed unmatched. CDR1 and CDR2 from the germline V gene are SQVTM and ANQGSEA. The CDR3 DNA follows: TGCAGCGCTGGGACAGCGACAGATACGCAGTATTTT. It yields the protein CSAGTATDTQYF.

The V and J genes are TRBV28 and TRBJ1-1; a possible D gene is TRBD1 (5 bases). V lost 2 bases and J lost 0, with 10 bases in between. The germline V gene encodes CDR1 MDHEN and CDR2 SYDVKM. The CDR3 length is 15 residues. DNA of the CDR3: TGTGCCAGCAGTTTAACCGGGGGAATGAACACTGAAGCTTTCTTT. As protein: CASSLTGGMNTEAFF. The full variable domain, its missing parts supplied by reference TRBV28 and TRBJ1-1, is DVKVTQSSRYLVKRTGEKVFLECVQDMDHENMFWYRQDPGLGLRLIYFSYDVKMKEKGDIPEGYSVSREKKERFSLILESASTNQTSMYLCASSLTGGMNTEAFFGQGTRLTVV.

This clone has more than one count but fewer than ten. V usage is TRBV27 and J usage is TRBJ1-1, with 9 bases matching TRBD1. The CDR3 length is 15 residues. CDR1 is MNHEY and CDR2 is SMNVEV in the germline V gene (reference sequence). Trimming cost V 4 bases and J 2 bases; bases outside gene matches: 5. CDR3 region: CASSSGGQGNTEAFF. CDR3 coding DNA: TGTGCCAGCAGTTCTGGGGGACAGGGAAACACTGAAGCTTTCTTT.

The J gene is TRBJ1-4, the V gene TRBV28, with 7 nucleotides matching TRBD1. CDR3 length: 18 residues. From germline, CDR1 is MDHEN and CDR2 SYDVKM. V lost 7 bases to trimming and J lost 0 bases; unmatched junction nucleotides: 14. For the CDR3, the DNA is TGTGCCAGCAAAAAATACAGGGGATTGGGGGCAACTAATGAAAAACTGTTTTTT. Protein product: CASKKYRGLGATNEKLFF.

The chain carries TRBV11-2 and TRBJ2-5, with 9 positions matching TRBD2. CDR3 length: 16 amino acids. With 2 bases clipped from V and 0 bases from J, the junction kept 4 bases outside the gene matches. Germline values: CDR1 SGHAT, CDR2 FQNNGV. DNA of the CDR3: TGTGCCAGCAGCTTAATGAGCGGGAGGAACCAAGAGACCCAGTACTTC. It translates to CASSLMSGRNQETQYF. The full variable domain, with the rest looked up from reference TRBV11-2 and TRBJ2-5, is EAGVAQSPRYKIIEKRQSVAFWCNPISGHATLYWYQQILGQGPKLLIQFQNNGVVDDSQLPKDRFSAERLKGVDSTLKIQPAKLEDSAVYLCASSLMSGRNQETQYFGPGTRLLVL.

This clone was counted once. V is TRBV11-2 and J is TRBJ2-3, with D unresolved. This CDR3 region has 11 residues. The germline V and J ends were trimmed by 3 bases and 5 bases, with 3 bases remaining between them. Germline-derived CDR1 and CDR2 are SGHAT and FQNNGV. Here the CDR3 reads CASSFGDTQYF. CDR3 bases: TGTGCCAGCAGCTTCGGAGATACGCAGTATTTT.

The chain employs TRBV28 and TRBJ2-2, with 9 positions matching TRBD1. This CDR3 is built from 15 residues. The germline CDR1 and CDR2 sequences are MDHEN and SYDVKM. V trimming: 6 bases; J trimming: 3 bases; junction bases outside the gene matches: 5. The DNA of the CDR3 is TGTGCCAGCAGAGACTGGACAGGGGACACCGGGGAGCTGTTTTTT. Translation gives CASRDWTGDTGELFF.

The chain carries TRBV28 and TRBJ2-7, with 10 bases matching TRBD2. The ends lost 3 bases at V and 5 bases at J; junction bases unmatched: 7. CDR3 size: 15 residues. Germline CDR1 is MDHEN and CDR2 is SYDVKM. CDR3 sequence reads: CASSLSSGGSDEQYF. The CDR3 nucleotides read TGTGCCAGCAGTTTGAGTAGCGGGGGGTCCGACGAGCAGTACTTC. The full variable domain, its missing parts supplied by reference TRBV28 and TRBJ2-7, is DVKVTQSSRYLVKRTGEKVFLECVQDMDHENMFWYRQDPGLGLRLIYFSYDVKMKEKGDIPEGYSVSREKKERFSLILESASTNQTSMYLCASSLSSGGSDEQYFGPGTRLTVT.

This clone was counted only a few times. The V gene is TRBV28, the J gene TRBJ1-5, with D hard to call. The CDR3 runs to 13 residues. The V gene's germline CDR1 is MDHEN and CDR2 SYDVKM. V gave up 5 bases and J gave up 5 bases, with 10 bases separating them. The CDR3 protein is CASSPRADQPQHF. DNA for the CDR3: TGTGCCAGCAGTCCGCGGGCGGATCAGCCCCAGCATTTT.

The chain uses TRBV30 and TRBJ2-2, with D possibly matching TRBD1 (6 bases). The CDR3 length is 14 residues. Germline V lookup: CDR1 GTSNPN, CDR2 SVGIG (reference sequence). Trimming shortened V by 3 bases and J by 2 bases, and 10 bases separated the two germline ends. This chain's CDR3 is CAWRQGINTGELFF. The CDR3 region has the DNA TGTGCCTGGAGACAGGGAATCAACACCGGGGAGCTGTTTTTT. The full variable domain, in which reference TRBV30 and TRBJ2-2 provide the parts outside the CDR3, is SQTIHQWPATLVQPVGSPLSLECTVEGTSNPNLYWYRQAAGRGLQLLFYSVGIGQISSEVPQNLSASRPQDRQFILSSKKLLLSDSGFYLCAWRQGINTGELFFGEGSRLTVL.

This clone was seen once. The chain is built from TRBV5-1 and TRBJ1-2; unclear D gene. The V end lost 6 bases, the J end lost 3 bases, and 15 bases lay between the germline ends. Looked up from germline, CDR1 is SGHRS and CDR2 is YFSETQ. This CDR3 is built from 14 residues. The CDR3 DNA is TGCGCCAGCATTGTCGGTCCAGGCTACTATGGCTACACCTTC. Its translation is CASIVGPGYYGYTF.

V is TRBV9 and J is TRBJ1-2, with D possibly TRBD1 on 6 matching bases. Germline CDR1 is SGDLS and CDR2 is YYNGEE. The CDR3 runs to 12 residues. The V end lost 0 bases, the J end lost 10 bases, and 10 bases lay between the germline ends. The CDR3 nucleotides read TGTGCCAGCAGCGTAGCTTCGGGACACTACACCTTC. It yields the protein CASSVASGHYTF.

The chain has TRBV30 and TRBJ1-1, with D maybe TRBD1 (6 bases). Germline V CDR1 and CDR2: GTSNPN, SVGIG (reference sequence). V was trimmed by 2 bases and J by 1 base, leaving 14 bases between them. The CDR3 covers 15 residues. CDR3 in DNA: TGTGCCTGGAGTCTCCGGATGGGACAGAACACTGAAGCTTTCTTT. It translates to CAWSLRMGQNTEAFF.

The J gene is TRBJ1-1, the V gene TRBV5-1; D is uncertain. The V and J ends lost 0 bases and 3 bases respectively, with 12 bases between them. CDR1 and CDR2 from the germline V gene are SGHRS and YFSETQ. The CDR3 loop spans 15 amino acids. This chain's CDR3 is CASSLDGMVDTEAFF. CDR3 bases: TGCGCCAGCAGCTTGGACGGGATGGTGGACACTGAAGCTTTCTTT.

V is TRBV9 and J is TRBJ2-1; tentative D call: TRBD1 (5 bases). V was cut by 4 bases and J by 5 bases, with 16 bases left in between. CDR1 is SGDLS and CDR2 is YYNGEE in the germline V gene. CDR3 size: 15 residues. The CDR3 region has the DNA TGTGCCAGCAGCTGGGGCAGCCTAGGGGACAATGAGCAGTTCTTC. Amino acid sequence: CASSWGSLGDNEQFF.

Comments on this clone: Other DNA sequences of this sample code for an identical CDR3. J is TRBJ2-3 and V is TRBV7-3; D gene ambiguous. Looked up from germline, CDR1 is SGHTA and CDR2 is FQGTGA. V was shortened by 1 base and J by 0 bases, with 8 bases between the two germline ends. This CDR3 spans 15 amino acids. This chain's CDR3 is CASSLMGTSTDTQYF. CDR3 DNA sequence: TGTGCCAGCAGCTTAATGGGCACTAGCACAGATACGCAGTATTTT.

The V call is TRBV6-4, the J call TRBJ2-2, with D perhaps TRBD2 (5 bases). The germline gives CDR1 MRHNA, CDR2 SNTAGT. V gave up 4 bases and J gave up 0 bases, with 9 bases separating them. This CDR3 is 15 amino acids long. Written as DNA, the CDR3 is TGTGCCAGCAGTGCTGAGGGCGCGAACACCGGGGAGCTGTTTTTT. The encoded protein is CASSAEGANTGELFF.

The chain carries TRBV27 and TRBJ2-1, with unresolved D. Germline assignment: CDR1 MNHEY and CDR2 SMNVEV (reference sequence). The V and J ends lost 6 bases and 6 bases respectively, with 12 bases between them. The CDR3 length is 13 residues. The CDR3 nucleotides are TGTGCCAGCAGCCTCCCACCACTCAATGAGCAGTTCTTC. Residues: CASSLPPLNEQFF.

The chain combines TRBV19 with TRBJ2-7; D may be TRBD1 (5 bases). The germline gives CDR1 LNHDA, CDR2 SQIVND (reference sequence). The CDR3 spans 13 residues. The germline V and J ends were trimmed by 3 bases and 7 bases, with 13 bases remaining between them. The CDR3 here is CASSMTRAGEQYF. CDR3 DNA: TGTGCCAGTAGTATGACCAGGGCAGGAGAGCAGTACTTC.